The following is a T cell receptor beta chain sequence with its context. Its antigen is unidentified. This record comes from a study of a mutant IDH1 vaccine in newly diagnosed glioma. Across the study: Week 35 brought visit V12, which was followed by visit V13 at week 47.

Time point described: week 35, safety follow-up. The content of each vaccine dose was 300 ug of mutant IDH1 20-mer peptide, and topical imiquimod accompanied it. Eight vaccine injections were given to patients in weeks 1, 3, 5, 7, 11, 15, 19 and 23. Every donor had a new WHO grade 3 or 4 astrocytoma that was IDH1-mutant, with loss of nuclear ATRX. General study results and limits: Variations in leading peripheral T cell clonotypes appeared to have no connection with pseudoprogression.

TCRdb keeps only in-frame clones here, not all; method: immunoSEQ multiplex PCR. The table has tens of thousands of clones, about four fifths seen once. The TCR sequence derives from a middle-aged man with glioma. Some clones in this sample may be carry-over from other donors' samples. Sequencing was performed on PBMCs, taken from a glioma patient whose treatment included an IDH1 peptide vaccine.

CDR3 nucleotides: TGTGCCAGCAGCTCAAGGATCCCAGGGGCCACTGAAGCTTTCTTT. Its protein is CASSSRIPGATEAFF. The chain joins TRBV13 to TRBJ1-1; tentative D call: TRBD1 (6 bases). CDR1 is PRHDT, CDR2 FYEKMQ, per germline (reference sequence). The CDR3 is made up of 15 amino acids. Deletions cut 4 bases from V and 4 bases from J, with 16 bases between.